This T cell receptor beta chain was captured in a study of T cell changes during pregnancy in multiple sclerosis. This clone was counted a few times. Measured with immunoSEQ multiplex PCR; TCRdb has only the in-frame clones, and not every one. The data show roughly 40,000 clones, nearly 90% seen once. This CDR3 spans 12 amino acids. V lost 4 bases and J lost 4; bases outside the gene matches: 0. Germline CDR1 is MNHEY and CDR2 is SVGAGI. The clonotype was recovered from a female donor with multiple sclerosis, enrolled in a pregnancy study. This chain uses TRBV6-5 with TRBJ1-1; 7 bases map to TRBD1. Specimen: CD8+ T cells from peripheral blood mononuclear cells, collected in the first trimester of pregnancy. DNA for the CDR3: TGTGCCAGCAGTTCAGGGGGCACTGAAGCTTTCTTT. Encoded protein: CASSSGGTEAFF.